This TCR beta chain derives from a study of shared clonotypes between healthy human individuals. The CDR3 consists of 13 residues. Looked up from germline, CDR1 is SEHNR and CDR2 is FQNEAQ (reference sequence). CD8 cells regarded as naive lacked CD45RO, were positively chosen for CCR7, and omitted terminally differentiated effector memory CD45RA+ cells. The data were produced by immunoSEQ multiplex PCR, yet TCRdb's version contains in-frame clones alone and is incomplete. The sample has hundreds of thousands of clones, 96% seen once. V gene TRBV7-9 combines with J gene TRBJ2-5, with D perhaps matching TRBD1 or TRBD2 (5 bases each). The J call is doubtful: the DNA matches TRBJ2-7 better. The sample comprised naive CD8+ T cells sorted from blood. This receptor was identified in a woman in her thirties in good health. The CDR3 region is CASSHGTDYEQYF. The CDR3 nucleotides read TGTGCCAGCAGTCACGGGACCGACTACGAGCAGTACTTC.